The next 2 T cell receptor beta chains were all read from a single sample in a study of blood T cell repertoires in COVID-19. Sequenced by immunoSEQ multiplex PCR; TCRdb stores in-frame clones only, minus some. The sample shows 40,000 to 60,000 clones, roughly 80% of them seen only once. Source material: peripheral blood. The receptors originated from a middle-aged man with active COVID-19.

The chain couples TRBV4-1 to TRBJ1-6; D is perhaps TRBD1 (6 bases). This CDR3 is 16 amino acids long. V was cut by 4 bases and J by 7 bases, with 17 bases left in between. CDR1 is MGHRA, CDR2 YSYEKL, per germline. CDR3 in amino acids: CASSRGSGAENSPLHF. DNA of the CDR3: TGCGCCAGCAGCCGCGGGTCAGGGGCTGAAAATTCACCCCTCCACTTT.

The chain uses TRBV14 and TRBJ2-3; TRBD2 agrees at 8 bases. Germline CDR1 SGHDN, CDR2 FVKESK. The CDR3 extends over 16 amino acids. V was pared by 4 bases and J by 6 bases, with 12 bases of the junction left unmatched. In DNA, the CDR3 is TGTGCCAGCAGCCCCCTCGGCGGGGGGCCCTCGGATACGCAGTATTTT. Translating it yields CASSPLGGGPSDTQYF.